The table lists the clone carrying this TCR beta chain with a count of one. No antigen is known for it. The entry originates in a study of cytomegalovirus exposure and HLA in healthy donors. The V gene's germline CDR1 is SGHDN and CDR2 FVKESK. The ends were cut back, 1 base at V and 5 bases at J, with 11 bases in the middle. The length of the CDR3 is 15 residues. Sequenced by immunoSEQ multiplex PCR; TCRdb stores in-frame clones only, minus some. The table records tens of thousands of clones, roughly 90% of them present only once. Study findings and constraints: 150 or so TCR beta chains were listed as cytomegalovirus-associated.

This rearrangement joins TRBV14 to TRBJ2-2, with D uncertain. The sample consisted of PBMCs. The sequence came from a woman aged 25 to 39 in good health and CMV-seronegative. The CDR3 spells CASSQVVQLTGELFF. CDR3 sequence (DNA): TGTGCCAGCAGCCAAGTAGTACAGTTAACCGGGGAGCTGTTTTTT.